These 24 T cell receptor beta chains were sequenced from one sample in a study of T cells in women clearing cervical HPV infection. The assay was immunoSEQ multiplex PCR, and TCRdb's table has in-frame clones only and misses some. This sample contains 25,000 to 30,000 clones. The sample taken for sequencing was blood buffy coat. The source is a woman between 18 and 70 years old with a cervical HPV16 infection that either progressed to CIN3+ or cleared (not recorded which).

The part of the CDR3 DNA that was read is TGTGCCAGCAGTCCGGGACTAGCGGGGACCTCCTACGAG. It translates to CASSPGLAGTSYE. The entire CDR3 protein reads CASSPGLAGTSYEQYF. J is TRBJ2-7 and V is TRBV2; 13 bases are shared with TRBD2. The read terminates 3 residues before the CDR3 end, so the remaining end is supplied by the germline J gene. CDR3 length: 16 residues. The V gene's germline CDR1 is SNHLY and CDR2 FYNNEI. The V gene end was trimmed by 5 bases and the J gene end by 0 bases; junction bases not matched to a gene: 4.

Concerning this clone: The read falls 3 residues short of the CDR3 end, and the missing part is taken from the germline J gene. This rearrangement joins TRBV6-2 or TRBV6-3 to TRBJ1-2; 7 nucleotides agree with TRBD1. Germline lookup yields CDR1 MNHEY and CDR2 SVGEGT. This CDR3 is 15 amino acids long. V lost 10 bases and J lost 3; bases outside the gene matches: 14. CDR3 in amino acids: CATETPSTGHYGYTF. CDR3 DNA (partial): TGTGCCACAGAGACCCCATCGACAGGGCACTATGGC.

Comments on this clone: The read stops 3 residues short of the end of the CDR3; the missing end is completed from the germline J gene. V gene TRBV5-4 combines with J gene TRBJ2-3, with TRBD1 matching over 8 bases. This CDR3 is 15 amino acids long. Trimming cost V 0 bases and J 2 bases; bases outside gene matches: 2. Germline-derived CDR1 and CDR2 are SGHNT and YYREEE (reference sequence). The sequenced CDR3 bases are TGTGCCAGCAGCTTGGACAGGGGGGTCACAGATACG. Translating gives CASSLDRGVTDT. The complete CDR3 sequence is CASSLDRGVTDTQYF.

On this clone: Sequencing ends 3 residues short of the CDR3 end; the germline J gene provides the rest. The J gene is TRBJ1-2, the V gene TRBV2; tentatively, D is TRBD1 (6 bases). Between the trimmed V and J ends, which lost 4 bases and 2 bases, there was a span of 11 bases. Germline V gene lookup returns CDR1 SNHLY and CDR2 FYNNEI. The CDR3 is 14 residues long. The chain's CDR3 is CASSVSGANYGYTF. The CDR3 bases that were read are TGTGCCAGCAGTGTCTCAGGGGCGAACTATGGC.

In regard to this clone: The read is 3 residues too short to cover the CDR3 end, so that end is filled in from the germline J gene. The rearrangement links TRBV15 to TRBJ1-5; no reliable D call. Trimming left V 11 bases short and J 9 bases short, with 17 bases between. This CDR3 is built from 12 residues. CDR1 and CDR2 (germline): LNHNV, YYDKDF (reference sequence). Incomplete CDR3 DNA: TGTGCCTCCGCTAGCGGTTTATCGCCC. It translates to CASASGLSP. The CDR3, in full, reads CASASGLSPQHF.

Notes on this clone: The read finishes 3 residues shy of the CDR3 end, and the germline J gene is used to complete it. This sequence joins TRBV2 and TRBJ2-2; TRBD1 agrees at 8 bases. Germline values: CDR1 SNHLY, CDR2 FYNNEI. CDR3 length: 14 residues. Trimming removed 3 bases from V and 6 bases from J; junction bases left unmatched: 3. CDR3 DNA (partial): TGTGCCAGCAGTGAGGACAGGGAACCCGGGGAG. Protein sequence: CASSEDREPGE. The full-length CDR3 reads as CASSEDREPGELFF.

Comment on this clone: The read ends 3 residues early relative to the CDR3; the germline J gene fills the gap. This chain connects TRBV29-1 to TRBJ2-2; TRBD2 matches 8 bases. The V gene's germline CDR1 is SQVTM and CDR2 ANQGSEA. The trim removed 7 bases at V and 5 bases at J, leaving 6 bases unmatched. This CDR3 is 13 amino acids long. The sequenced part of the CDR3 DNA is TGCAGCGGAGCGGGAGCGGGGACCGGGGAG. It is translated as CSGAGAGTGE. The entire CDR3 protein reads CSGAGAGTGELFF.

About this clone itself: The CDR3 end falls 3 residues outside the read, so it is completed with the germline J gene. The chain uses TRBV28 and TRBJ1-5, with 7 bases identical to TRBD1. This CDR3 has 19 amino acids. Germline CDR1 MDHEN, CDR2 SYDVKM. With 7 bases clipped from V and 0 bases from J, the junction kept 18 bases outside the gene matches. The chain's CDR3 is CASTPAPGQRAFSNQPQHF. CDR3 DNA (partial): TGTGCCAGCACTCCAGCTCCGGGACAGAGAGCCTTTAGCAATCAGCCC. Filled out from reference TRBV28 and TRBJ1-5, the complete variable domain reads DVKVTQSSRYLVKRTGEKVFLECVQDMDHENMFWYRQDPGLGLRLIYFSYDVKMKEKGDIPEGYSVSREKKERFSLILESASTNQTSMYLCASTPAPGQRAFSNQPQHFGDGTRLSIL.

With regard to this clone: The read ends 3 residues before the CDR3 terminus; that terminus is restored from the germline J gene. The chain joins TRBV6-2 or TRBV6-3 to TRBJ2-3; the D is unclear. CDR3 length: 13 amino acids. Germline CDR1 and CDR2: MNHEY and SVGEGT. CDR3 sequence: CASSYGPNQPQYF. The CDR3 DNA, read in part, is TGTGCCAGCAGTTACGGGCCAAATCAGCCG.

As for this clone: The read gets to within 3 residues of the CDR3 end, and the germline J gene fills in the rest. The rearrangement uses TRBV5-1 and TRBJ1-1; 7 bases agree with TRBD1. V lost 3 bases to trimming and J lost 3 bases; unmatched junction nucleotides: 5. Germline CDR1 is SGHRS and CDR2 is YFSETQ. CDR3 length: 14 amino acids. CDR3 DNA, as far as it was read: TGCGCCAGCAGCTACGGGACAGCTCACACTGAA. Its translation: CASSYGTAHTE. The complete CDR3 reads CASSYGTAHTEAFF.

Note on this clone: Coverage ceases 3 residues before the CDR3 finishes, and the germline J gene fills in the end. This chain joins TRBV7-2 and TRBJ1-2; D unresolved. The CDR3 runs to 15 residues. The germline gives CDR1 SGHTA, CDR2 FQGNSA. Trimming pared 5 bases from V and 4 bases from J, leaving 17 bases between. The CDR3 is CASSPTMSRTYGYTF. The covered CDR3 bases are TGTGCCAGCAGCCCCACAATGTCGAGAACCTATGGC.

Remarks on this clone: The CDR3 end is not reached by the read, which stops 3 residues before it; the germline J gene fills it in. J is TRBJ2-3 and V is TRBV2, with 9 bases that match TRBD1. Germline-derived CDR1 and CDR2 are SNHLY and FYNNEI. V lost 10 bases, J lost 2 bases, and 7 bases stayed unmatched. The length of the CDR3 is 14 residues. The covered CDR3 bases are TGTGCCACCCACCGGGACAGGGTCACAGATACG. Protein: CATHRDRVTDT. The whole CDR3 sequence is CATHRDRVTDTQYF.

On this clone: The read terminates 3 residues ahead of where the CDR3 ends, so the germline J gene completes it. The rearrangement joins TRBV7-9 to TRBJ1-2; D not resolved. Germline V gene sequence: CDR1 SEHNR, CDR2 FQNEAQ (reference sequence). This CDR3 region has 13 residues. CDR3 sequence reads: CASSSTLVYDYTF. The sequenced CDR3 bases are TGTGCCAGCAGCTCCACCCTAGTTTACGAC.

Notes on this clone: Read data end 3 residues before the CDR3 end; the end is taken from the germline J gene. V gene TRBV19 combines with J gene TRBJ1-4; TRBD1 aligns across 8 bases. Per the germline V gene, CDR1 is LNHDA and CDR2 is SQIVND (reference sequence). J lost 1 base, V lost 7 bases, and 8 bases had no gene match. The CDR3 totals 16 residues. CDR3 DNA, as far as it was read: TGTGCCAGTACCCTGCAGGGGGCAGGAACTAATGAAAAA. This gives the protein CASTLQGAGTNEK. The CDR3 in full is CASTLQGAGTNEKLFF.

The CDR3 is CSARADRGQKEKLFF. The sequenced CDR3 bases are TGCAGTGCTAGGGCCGACAGGGGGCAAAAGGAAAAA. The V and J genes are TRBV20-1 and TRBJ1-4; TRBD1 matches 10 bases. Read data end 3 residues before the CDR3 end; the end is taken from the germline J gene. With V trimmed by 3 bases and J by 8 bases, 9 bases remained unmatched. Germline V gene data show CDR1 as DFQATT and CDR2 as SNEGSKA (reference sequence). This CDR3 region has 15 residues.

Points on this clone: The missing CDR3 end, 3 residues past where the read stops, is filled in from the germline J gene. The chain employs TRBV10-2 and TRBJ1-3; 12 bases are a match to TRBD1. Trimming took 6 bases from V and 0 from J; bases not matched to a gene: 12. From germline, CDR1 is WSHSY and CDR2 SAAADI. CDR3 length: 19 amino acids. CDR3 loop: CASSHRTGTGGFSGNTIYF. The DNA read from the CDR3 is TGCGCCAGCAGCCATCGCACCGGGACAGGGGGCTTCTCTGGAAACACC.

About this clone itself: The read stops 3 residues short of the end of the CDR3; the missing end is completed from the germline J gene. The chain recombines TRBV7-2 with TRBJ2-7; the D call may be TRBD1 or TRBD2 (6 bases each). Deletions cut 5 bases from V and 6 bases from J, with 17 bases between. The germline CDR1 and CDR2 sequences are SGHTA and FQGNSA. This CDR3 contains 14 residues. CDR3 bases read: TGTGCCAGCAGCCCCCTCCGGAGGGGGTTCGAG. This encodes CASSPLRRGFE. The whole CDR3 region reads CASSPLRRGFEQYF.

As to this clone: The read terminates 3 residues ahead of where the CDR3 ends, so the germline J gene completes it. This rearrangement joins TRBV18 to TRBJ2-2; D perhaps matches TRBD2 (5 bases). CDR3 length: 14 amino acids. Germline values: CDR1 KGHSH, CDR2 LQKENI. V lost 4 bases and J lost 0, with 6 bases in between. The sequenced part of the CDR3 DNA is TGTGCCAGCTCACAGGACTCGAACACCGGGGAG. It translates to CASSQDSNTGE. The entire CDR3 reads CASSQDSNTGELFF.

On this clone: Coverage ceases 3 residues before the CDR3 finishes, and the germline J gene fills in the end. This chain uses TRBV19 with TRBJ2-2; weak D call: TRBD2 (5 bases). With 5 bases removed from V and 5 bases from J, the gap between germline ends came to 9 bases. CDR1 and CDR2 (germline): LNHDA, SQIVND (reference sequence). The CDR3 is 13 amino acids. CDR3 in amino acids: CASSRGWTGELFF. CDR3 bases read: TGTGCCAGTAGTCGGGGTTGGACCGGGGAG.

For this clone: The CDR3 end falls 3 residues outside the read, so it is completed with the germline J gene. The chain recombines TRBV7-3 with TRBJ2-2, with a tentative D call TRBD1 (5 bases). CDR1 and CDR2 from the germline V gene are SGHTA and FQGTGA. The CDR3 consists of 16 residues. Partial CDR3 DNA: TGTGCCAGCAGTCCAGGGTTTGGCGATGGGGCCAACGTG. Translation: CASSPGFGDGANV. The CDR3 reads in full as CASSPGFGDGANVLFF.

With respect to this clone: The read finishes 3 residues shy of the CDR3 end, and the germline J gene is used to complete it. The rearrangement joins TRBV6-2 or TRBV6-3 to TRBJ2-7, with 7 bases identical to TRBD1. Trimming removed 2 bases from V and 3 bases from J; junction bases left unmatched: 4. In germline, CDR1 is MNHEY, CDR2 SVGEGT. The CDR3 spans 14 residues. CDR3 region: CASSYRQGNYEQYF. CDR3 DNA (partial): TGTGCCAGCAGTTACCGACAGGGTAACTACGAG.

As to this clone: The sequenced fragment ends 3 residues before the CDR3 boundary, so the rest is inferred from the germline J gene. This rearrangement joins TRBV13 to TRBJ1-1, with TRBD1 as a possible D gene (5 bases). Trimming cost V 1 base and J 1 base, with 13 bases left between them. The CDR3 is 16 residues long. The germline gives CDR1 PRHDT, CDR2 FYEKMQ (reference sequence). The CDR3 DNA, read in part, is TGTGCCAGCAGCTTAGTTGAGGGGAACCCGAACACTGAA. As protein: CASSLVEGNPNTE. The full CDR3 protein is CASSLVEGNPNTEAFF.

The CDR3 sequence is CASSLTGVSRRGYTF. The DNA read from the CDR3 is TGCGCCAGCAGCCTTACAGGGGTTAGCAGACGGGGC. V is TRBV5-1 and J is TRBJ1-2, with 7 positions matching TRBD1. The read finishes 3 residues shy of the CDR3 end, and the germline J gene is used to complete it. CDR1 and CDR2 from the germline V gene are SGHRS and YFSETQ. This CDR3 region has 15 residues. The variable domain in full, with the rest retrieved from reference TRBV5-1 and TRBJ1-2, is KAGVTQTPRYLIKTRGQQVTLSCSPISGHRSVSWYQQTPGQGLQFLFEYFSETQRNKGNFPGRFSGRQFSNSRSEMNVSTLELGDSALYLCASSLTGVSRRGYTFGSGTRLTVV.

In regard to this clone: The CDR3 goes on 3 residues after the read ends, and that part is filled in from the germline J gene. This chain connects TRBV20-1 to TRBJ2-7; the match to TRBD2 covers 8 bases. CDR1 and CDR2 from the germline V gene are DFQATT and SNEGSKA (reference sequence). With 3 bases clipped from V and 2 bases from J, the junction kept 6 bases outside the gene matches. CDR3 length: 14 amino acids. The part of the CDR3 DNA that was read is TGCAGTGCTAGCCAGACTAGCGTGGCCTACGAG. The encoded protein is CSASQTSVAYE. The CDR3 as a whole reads CSASQTSVAYEQYF.